The 17 T cell receptor beta chains reported below all come from one sample, sequenced in a study of cytomegalovirus exposure and HLA in healthy donors. The primer mix had 60 Vbeta and 13 Jbeta primers. Here immunoSEQ multiplex PCR was the method, and the copy in TCRdb shows in-frame clones only, minus some. Here the sample spans more than 200,000 clones, 85% to 90% being singletons. Sequenced input: PBMCs. These TCRs come from a human donor in good health.

This rearrangement joins TRBV28 to TRBJ1-1; TRBD1 aligns across 9 bases. The trim removed 5 bases at V and 4 bases at J, leaving 11 bases unmatched. The CDR3 runs to 16 residues. Germline V gene sequence: CDR1 MDHEN, CDR2 SYDVKM. The CDR3: CASSLLSLTGGTEAFF. The CDR3 coding sequence is TGTGCCAGCAGTCTACTCTCCTTGACAGGGGGCACTGAAGCTTTCTTT.

V usage is TRBV11-2 and J usage is TRBJ2-7, with 10 bases identical to TRBD1. V shed 0 bases and J 4 bases; nucleotides not matched to a gene: 6. Germline assignment: CDR1 SGHAT and CDR2 FQNNGV. The CDR3 length is 16 residues. CDR3 loop: CASSLDRDRGLYEQYF. The CDR3, as DNA: TGTGCCAGCAGCTTAGATCGGGACAGGGGATTGTACGAGCAGTACTTC.

This clone has more than one count but fewer than ten. The chain uses TRBV6-5 and TRBJ1-3, with 11 bases matching TRBD1. Germline loops: CDR1 MNHEY, CDR2 SVGAGI. V shed 6 bases, J shed 7 bases, and the junction held 2 bases outside the gene matches. The length of the CDR3 is 13 residues. CDR3 sequence: CASSRTGGNTIYF. Written as DNA, the CDR3 is TGTGCCAGCAGCCGGACAGGGGGCAACACCATATATTTT.

The rearrangement uses TRBV5-1 and TRBJ2-7; 8 bases fit TRBD2. CDR1 and CDR2 from the germline V gene are SGHRS and YFSETQ. The CDR3 is 16 amino acids. The ends lost 3 bases at V and 5 bases at J; junction bases unmatched: 13. The CDR3 bases are TGCGCCAGCAGCTCCTCCGGCGGGAGGATAGGTGACGAGCAGTACTTC. Its protein product is CASSSSGGRIGDEQYF.

The chain combines TRBV6-7 with TRBJ2-7; tentatively, D is TRBD2 (5 bases). TRBV6-7 is an ORF for which the function is uncertain. V lost 9 bases and J lost 5, with 5 bases in between. CDR3 length equals 9 residues. In DNA, the CDR3 is TGTGCCAGGAGGGACGAGCAGTACTTC. It specifies CARRDEQYF.

This rearrangement joins TRBV2 to TRBJ2-3, with D possibly being TRBD2 (5 bases). CDR1 and CDR2 (germline): SNHLY, FYNNEI. Between the trimmed V and J ends, which lost 0 bases and 0 bases, there was a span of 10 bases. The length of the CDR3 is 16 residues. CDR3 sequence (DNA): TGTGCCAGCAGTGAAGCGGGAGCCTCAAGCACAGATACGCAGTATTTT. This translates into CASSEAGASSTDTQYF.

The chain couples TRBV30 to TRBJ2-5; 10 nucleotides line up with TRBD2. The DNA end lines up better with TRBJ2-7; the J call may be wrong. The CDR3 runs to 15 residues. Germline-derived CDR1 and CDR2 are GTSNPN and SVGIG (reference sequence). The DNA of the CDR3 is TGTGCCTGGAGTGTAGGGCTAGCGGGAGTTATCGAGCAGTACTTC. Residues: CAWSVGLAGVIEQYF.

The chain carries TRBV5-1 and TRBJ1-5, with TRBD1 matching over 8 bases. CDR3 length equals 13 residues. CDR1 SGHRS and CDR2 YFSETQ come from the germline V gene. The V gene end was trimmed by 5 bases and the J gene end by 7 bases; junction bases not matched to a gene: 5. CDR3 loop: CASSNGQGQPQHF. The CDR3 nucleotides are TGCGCCAGCAGTAATGGACAGGGCCAGCCCCAGCATTTT.

The chain joins TRBV27 to TRBJ2-2, with D unresolved. The germline V gene encodes CDR1 MNHEY and CDR2 SMNVEV (reference sequence). The CDR3 totals 15 residues. V gave up 2 bases and J gave up 6 bases, with 13 bases separating them. For the CDR3, the DNA is TGTGCCAGCAGTTTAAGCCACAGCTGGGCCGGGGAGCTGTTTTTT. This gives the protein CASSLSHSWAGELFF.

The rearrangement joins TRBV6-5 to TRBJ1-2, with no clear D. Per germline, CDR1 MNHEY and CDR2 SVGAGI. With 5 bases removed from V and 3 bases from J, the gap between germline ends came to 10 bases. This CDR3 is built from 13 residues. This CDR3 is CASSPRADYGYTF. CDR3 coding DNA: TGTGCCAGCAGTCCTCGAGCGGACTATGGCTACACCTTC.

This clone was observed a single time. V is TRBV2 and J is TRBJ2-6; 10 nucleotides line up with TRBD2. This CDR3 is 20 amino acids long. V lost 3 bases, J lost 4 bases, and 15 bases stayed unmatched. Germline CDR1 reads SNHLY; CDR2 reads FYNNEI. CDR3 protein: CASSETLRLAGASGANVLTF. The CDR3 coding sequence is TGTGCCAGCAGTGAGACGCTCCGGCTAGCGGGAGCATCCGGGGCCAACGTCCTGACTTTC. The whole variable domain, remainder taken from reference TRBV2 and TRBJ2-6, is EPEVTQTPSHQVTQMGQEVILRCVPISNHLYFYWYRQILGQKVEFLVSFYNNEISEKSEIFDDQFSVERPDGSNFTLKIRSTKLEDSAMYFCASSETLRLAGASGANVLTFGAGSRLTVL.

In its sample, this clone was seen once. CDR3: CASTTWAGYSGNTIYF. CDR3 nucleotides: TGTGCCAGTACTACCTGGGCAGGCTACTCTGGAAACACCATATATTTT. The chain couples TRBV19 to TRBJ1-3; D ambiguous. V lost 7 bases to trimming and J lost 0 bases, with 16 bases between them. This CDR3 region has 16 residues. The V gene's germline CDR1 is LNHDA and CDR2 SQIVND (reference sequence).

The gene calls are TRBV4-3 and TRBJ1-1, with D unclear. CDR1 and CDR2 from the germline V gene are LGHNA and YSLEER. The V end was cut by 1 base, the J end by 1 base, with 10 bases between. The CDR3 loop spans 15 amino acids. The CDR3 here is CASSQGTGQNTEAFF. The CDR3 nucleotides read TGCGCCAGCAGCCAAGGAACTGGGCAGAACACTGAAGCTTTCTTT.

The gene calls are TRBV6-1 and TRBJ1-2; D is possibly TRBD1 (6 bases). Germline V gene lookup returns CDR1 MNHNS and CDR2 SASEGT. This CDR3 is built from 12 residues. Trimming removed 5 bases from V and 2 bases from J, with 6 bases in between. This CDR3 is CASSQGNYGYTF. In DNA form, the CDR3 reads TGTGCCAGCAGTCAGGGGAACTATGGCTACACCTTC.

The CDR3 nucleotides read TGCGCCAGCAGCGCCTCGACAGGTAGTGACGGCTACACCTTC. Translated: CASSASTGSDGYTF. This chain connects TRBV5-1 to TRBJ1-2, with a weak D call TRBD1 (6 bases). Germline-derived CDR1 and CDR2 are SGHRS and YFSETQ. CDR3 length: 14 amino acids. V shed 4 bases and J shed 8 bases, with 18 bases lying between them.

The chain is built from TRBV10-3 and TRBJ1-2; 10 bases line up with TRBD1. This CDR3 is 13 amino acids long. The germline CDR1 and CDR2 sequences are ENHRY and SYGVKD. V lost 6 bases, J lost 3 bases, and 1 base stayed unmatched. The CDR3, as DNA: TGTGCCATCAGCGGGACAGGGGACTATGGCTACACCTTC. Translation gives CAISGTGDYGYTF.

This rearrangement joins TRBV2 to TRBJ1-2; 7 bases line up with TRBD1. Germline CDR1 SNHLY, CDR2 FYNNEI. The CDR3 is 13 amino acids. Losses at the gene ends were 5 bases for V and 3 bases for J; bases not matched to a gene: 3. CDR3 DNA sequence: TGTGCCAGCAGTCCCGGACAGGACTATGGCTACACCTTC. Protein product: CASSPGQDYGYTF.